The table lists the clone carrying this T cell receptor beta chain with a few counts. The CDR3 length is 13 residues. Germline V gene data show CDR1 as SGHDT and CDR2 as YYEEEE. J lost 5 bases, V lost 4 bases, and 4 bases had no gene match. The record originates from a study of T-cell memory formation after mild COVID-19. As for the study in general: Clusters were largely donor specific.

Barcoded TCR alpha and TCR beta cDNA libraries with UMIs came from 5'RACE using constant-segment primers. TCRdb re-called the 5' RACE reads through MiXCR, storing one row per CDR3 protein. The sample lists 150,000 to 200,000 distinct CDR3 sequences; 16% were seen once. The sample taken for sequencing was PBMCs or a T cell subset sorted from them (not recorded which). This TCR came from an adult woman who had mild COVID-19 (a few samples of this study predate the infection). Cell type and time point are not known. This chain joins TRBV5-6 and TRBJ2-3; 7 nucleotides align to TRBD2. This CDR3 is CASSRGEGDTQYF. The CDR3 nucleotides read TGTGCCAGCAGCCGCGGGGAGGGAGATACGCAGTATTTT.